The source of this T cell receptor (beta chain) is a study of blood T cells in healthy people across ages. Study results and limitations: Naive T cell percentage and TCR beta diversity correlated strongly.

With each sample, at least 5 micrograms of total RNA were extracted. Concerning this clonotype: As yet, its antigen is unknown.

It was with a sample-barcoded 5' primer and a J-beta primer mix that a second PCR of about 7 to 12 cycles was run. Every cDNA molecule bore a tag from a template-switch adaptor containing 12 random nucleotides. MiXCR, run by TCRdb on the 5' RACE reads, gives a single entry per CDR3 protein. The table has about a million distinct CDR3 sequences, about two fifths seen once. V was clipped by 3 bases and J by 8 bases; unmatched bases: 10. This CDR3 spans 15 amino acids. Germline CDR1 and CDR2: DFQATT and SNEGSKA (reference sequence). The gene calls are TRBV20-1 and TRBJ2-3, with 11 bases matching TRBD2. The sequenced sample consisted of blood. The sequence was obtained from a man younger than 35 in good health. As DNA, the CDR3 is TGCAGTGCTAGCCGTCCGGGACTAGCGGAGGCTACGCAGTATTTT. Encoded protein: CSASRPGLAEATQYF.